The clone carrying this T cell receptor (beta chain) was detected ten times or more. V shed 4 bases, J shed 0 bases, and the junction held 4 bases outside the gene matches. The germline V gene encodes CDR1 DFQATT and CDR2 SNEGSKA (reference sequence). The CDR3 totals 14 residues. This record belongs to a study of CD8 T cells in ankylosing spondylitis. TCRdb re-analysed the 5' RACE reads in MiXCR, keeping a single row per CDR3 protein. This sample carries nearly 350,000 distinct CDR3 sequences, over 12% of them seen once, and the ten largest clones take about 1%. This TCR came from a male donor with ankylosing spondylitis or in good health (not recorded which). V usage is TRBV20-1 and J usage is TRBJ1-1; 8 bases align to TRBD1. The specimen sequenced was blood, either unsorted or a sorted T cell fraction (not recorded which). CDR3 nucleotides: TGCAGTGCTAACGCAGGGGGCATGAACACTGAAGCTTTCTTT. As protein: CSANAGGMNTEAFF.